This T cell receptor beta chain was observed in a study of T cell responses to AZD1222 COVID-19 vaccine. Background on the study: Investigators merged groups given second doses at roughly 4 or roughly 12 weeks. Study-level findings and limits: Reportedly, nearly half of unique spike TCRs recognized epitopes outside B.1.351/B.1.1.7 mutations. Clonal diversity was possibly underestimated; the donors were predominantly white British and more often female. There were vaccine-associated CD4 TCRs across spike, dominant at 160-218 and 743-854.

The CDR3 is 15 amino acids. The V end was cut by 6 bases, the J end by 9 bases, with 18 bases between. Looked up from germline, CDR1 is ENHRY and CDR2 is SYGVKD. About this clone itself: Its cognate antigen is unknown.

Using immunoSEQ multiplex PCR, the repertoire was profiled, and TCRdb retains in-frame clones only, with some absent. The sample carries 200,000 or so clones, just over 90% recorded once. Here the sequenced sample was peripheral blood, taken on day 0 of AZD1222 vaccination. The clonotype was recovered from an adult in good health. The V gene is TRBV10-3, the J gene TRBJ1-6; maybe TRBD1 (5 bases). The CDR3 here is CAISMEATQGSPLHF. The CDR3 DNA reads TGTGCCATCAGCATGGAGGCAACTCAGGGTTCACCCCTCCACTTT.